The clone carrying this T cell receptor beta chain occurred a few times. The sample comes from a study of T-cell reconstitution after alpha-beta-depleted transplantation in children. The authors prepared the TCRbeta library with unique molecular identifiers. TCRdb called the PCR reads again in MiXCR, with one record for every CDR3 protein. The sample has over 300,000 distinct CDR3 sequences; around a tenth are singletons. The source was PBMCs from the stem cell graft donor, collected from the stem cell graft. The source of this sequence is a human donor who donated a stem cell graft to a child with acute lymphoblastic leukemia.

CDR3 in DNA: TGCGCCAGCAGCCAAGCCCCCAGAGAAGATACGCAGTATTTT. It codes for CASSQAPREDTQYF. This rearrangement joins TRBV4-1 to TRBJ2-3, with D hard to call. The CDR3 spans 14 residues. Between the trimmed V and J ends, which lost 1 base and 5 bases, there was a span of 10 bases. Germline CDR1 reads MGHRA; CDR2 reads YSYEKL.